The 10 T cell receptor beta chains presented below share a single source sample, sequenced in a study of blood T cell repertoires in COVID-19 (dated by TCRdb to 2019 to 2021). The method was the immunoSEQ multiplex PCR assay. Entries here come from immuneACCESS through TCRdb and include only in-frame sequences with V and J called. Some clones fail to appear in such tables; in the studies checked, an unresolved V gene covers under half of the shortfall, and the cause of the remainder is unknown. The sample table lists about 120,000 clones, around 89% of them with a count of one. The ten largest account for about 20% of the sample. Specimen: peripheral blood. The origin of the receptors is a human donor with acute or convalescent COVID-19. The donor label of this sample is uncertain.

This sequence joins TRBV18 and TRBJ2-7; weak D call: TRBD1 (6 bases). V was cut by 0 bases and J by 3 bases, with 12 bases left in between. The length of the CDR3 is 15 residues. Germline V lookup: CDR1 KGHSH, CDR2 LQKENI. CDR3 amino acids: CASSPPSQGGYEQYF. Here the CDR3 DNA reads TGTGCCAGCTCACCACCGTCACAGGGCGGCTACGAGCAGTACTTC. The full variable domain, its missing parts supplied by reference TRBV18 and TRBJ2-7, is NAGVMQNPRHLVRRRGQEARLRCSPMKGHSHVYWYRQLPEEGLKFMVYLQKENIIDESGMPKERFSAEFPKEGPSILRIQQVVRGDSAAYFCASSPPSQGGYEQYFGPGTRLTVT.

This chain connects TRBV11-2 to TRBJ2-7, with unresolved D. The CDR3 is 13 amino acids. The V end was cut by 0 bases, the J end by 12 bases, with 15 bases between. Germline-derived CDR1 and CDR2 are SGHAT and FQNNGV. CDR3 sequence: CASSLDLDQTGYF. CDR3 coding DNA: TGTGCCAGCAGCTTAGATTTAGACCAAACGGGGTACTTC.

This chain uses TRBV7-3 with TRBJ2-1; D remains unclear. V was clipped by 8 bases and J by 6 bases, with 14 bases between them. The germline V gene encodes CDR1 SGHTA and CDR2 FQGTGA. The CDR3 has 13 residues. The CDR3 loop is CASSPTPGNEQFF. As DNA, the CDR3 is TGTGCCAGCTCTCCGACTCCCGGCAATGAGCAGTTCTTC. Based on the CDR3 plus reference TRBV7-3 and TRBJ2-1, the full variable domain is GAGVSQTPSNKVTEKGKYVELRCDPISGHTALYWYRQSLGQGPEFLIYFQGTGAADDSGLPNDRFFAVRPEGSVSTLKIQRTERGDSAVYLCASSPTPGNEQFFGPGTRLTVL.

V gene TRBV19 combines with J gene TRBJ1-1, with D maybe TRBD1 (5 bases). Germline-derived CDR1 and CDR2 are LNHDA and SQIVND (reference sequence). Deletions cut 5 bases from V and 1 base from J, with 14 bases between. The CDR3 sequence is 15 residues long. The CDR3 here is CASSQSRGSNTEAFF. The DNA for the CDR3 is TGTGCCAGTAGTCAAAGCCGGGGGTCGAACACTGAAGCTTTCTTT.

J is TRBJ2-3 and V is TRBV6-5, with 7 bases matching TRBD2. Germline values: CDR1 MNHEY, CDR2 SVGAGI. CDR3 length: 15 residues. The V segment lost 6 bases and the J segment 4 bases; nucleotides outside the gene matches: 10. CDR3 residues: CASRLSGAGADTQYF. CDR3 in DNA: TGTGCCAGCAGGTTAAGCGGGGCGGGGGCAGATACGCAGTATTTT.

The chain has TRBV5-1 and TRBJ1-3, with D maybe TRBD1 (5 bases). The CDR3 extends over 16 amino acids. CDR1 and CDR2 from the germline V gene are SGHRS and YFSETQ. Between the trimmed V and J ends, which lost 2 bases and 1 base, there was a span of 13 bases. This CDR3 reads CASSLGAYSSGNTIYF. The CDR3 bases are TGCGCCAGCAGCTTAGGGGCGTACAGTTCTGGAAACACCATATATTTT.

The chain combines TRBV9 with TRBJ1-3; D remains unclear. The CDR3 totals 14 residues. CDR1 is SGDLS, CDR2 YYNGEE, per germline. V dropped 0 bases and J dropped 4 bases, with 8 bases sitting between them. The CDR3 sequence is CASSVVGGGNTIYF. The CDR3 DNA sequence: TGTGCCAGCAGCGTAGTCGGAGGAGGAAACACCATATATTTT.

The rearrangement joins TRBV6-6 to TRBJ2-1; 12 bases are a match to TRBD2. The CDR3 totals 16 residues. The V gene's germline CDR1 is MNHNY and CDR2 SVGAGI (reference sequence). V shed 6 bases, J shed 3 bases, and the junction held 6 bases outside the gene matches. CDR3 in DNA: TGTGCCAGCAGCAGACTAGCGGGGGATCTCTACAATGAGCAGTTCTTC. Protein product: CASSRLAGDLYNEQFF.

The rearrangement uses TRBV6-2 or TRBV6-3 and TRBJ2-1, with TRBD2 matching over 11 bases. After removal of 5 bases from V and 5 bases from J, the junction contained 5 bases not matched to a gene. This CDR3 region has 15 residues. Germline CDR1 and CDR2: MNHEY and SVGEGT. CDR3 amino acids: CASSGGTSGNNEQFF. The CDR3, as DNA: TGTGCCAGCAGTGGGGGGACTAGCGGCAACAATGAGCAGTTCTTC.

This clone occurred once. The CDR3 loop reads CASSLPTGNEAFF. The CDR3 nucleotides read TGCGCCAGCAGCCTCCCCACGGGAAATGAAGCTTTCTTT. V gene TRBV5-1 combines with J gene TRBJ1-1; no clear D. V dropped 4 bases and J dropped 7 bases, with 14 bases sitting between them. From germline, CDR1 is SGHRS and CDR2 YFSETQ. The CDR3 totals 13 residues.